The 30 T cell receptor beta chains presented below share a single source sample, sequenced in a study of T cell repertoires in cytomegalovirus infection. TCRdb fed the reads into MiXCR, producing one record per CDR3 protein. The table records a few hundred thousand distinct CDR3 sequences, approximately 22% of them present only once. Antigens of these TCRs are unknown. The sequencing used cultured PBMCs, collected from culture after CMV antigen stimulation. The source is a human donor in good health (CMV status not recorded). Some clones in this sample may be carry-over from other donors' samples.

This clonotype has at least ten counts. The gene calls are TRBV7-2 and TRBJ2-5, with D maybe TRBD2 (6 bases). Trimming removed 3 bases from V and 2 bases from J, with 7 bases in between. This CDR3 has 13 residues. Looked up from germline, CDR1 is SGHTA and CDR2 is FQGNSA. The CDR3 DNA follows: TGTGCCAGCAGCTTCCGGGGGCAAGAGACCCAGTACTTC. It translates to CASSFRGQETQYF.

This clonotype was picked up one time. The gene calls are TRBV15 and TRBJ2-7; D is undetermined. Germline V gene lookup returns CDR1 LNHNV and CDR2 YYDKDF (reference sequence). V was cut by 4 bases and J by 0 bases, with 13 bases left in between. The CDR3 covers 15 residues. CDR3 protein: CATSNINRSSYEQYF. The CDR3, as DNA: TGTGCCACCAGCAACATTAACCGTTCCTCCTACGAGCAGTACTTC.

This clonotype was found many times. V and J are TRBV7-2 and TRBJ2-7; 8 bases match TRBD2. CDR1 is SGHTA and CDR2 is FQGNSA in the germline V gene. V lost 2 bases and J lost 3; bases outside the gene matches: 6. This CDR3 is 15 amino acids long. In DNA form, the CDR3 reads TGTGCCAGCAGCTTAAGTAGCGGGAACCACTACGAGCAGTACTTC. It translates to CASSLSSGNHYEQYF.

In its sample, this clonotype was seen many times. V and J are TRBV7-2 and TRBJ2-1, with D maybe TRBD1 (5 bases). The CDR3 totals 13 residues. Trimming pared 2 bases from V and 8 bases from J, leaving 10 bases between. Germline CDR1 reads SGHTA; CDR2 reads FQGNSA. In DNA, the CDR3 is TGTGCCAGCAGCTTATCCAGCAGGGATGAGCAGTTCTTC. Translation gives CASSLSSRDEQFF.

The chain links TRBV9 to TRBJ2-2; D may be TRBD1 or TRBD2 (5 bases each). Germline CDR1 and CDR2: SGDLS and YYNGEE. CDR3 size: 15 residues. Trimming cost V 2 bases and J 6 bases, with 14 bases left between them. The CDR3 nucleotides read TGTGCCAGCAGCGTGTCAGCTGGGACGGCCGGGGAGCTGTTTTTT. Its protein is CASSVSAGTAGELFF.

This clonotype was recorded many times. The chain carries TRBV7-9 and TRBJ1-5, with D unclear. The CDR3 spans 15 residues. Per the germline V gene, CDR1 is SEHNR and CDR2 is FQNEAQ (reference sequence). V lost 2 bases to trimming and J lost 0 bases, with 8 bases between them. The CDR3 bases are TGTGCCAGCAGCTTACCCGGGGATAGCAATCAGCCCCAGCATTTT. Translating it yields CASSLPGDSNQPQHF.

V gene TRBV19 combines with J gene TRBJ1-5, with TRBD1 matching 8 bases. The CDR3 extends over 18 amino acids. Losses at the gene ends were 5 bases for V and 5 bases for J; bases not matched to a gene: 17. Per germline, CDR1 LNHDA and CDR2 SQIVND (reference sequence). CDR3 sequence: CASSLTGTGTGSDQPQHF. In nucleotides, the CDR3 is TGTGCCAGTAGTCTAACCGGGACAGGAACAGGCTCGGATCAGCCCCAGCATTTT.

This clonotype was detected ten times or more. The chain couples TRBV7-2 to TRBJ1-3; TRBD1 might be the D (5 bases). Germline CDR1 and CDR2: SGHTA and FQGNSA. The CDR3 has 15 residues. V was cut by 7 bases and J by 0 bases, with 13 bases left in between. This CDR3 reads CASTSDGHSGNTIYF. The CDR3 bases are TGTGCCAGCACGTCTGACGGACACTCTGGAAACACCATATATTTT.

This clonotype was counted at least ten times. Here the CDR3 DNA reads TGTGCCAGCAGCTTGGCCAGGGGAGGTAGTGAGCAGTTCTTC. Its translation is CASSLARGGSEQFF. The rearrangement joins TRBV7-2 to TRBJ2-1; either TRBD1 or TRBD2 may fit D (6 bases each). This CDR3 has 14 residues. Germline loops: CDR1 SGHTA, CDR2 FQGNSA. The germline V and J ends were trimmed by 3 bases and 9 bases, with 15 bases remaining between them.

This clonotype was found once. This chain connects TRBV24-1 to TRBJ2-1; 12 bases match TRBD2. Germline CDR1 and CDR2: KGHDR and SFDVKD. V was clipped by 4 bases and J by 8 bases; unmatched bases: 5. This CDR3 has 15 residues. The CDR3 nucleotides read TGTGCCACCAGTGAACTAGCGGGAGGTTGGGATGAGCAGTTCTTC. It yields the protein CATSELAGGWDEQFF.

With respect to this clonotype: One junction end does not reproduce the germline sequence, and a read error may be involved. The chain employs TRBV6-6 and TRBJ2-7; no firm D call. The CDR3 contains 15 residues. Germline V gene lookup returns CDR1 MNHNY and CDR2 SVGAGI (reference sequence). CDR3 DNA sequence: TGTGCCAGCAGTCACTCAGTCCAGAACTCCTACGAGCAGTACTTC. This sequence encodes CASSHSVQNSYEQYF.

This clonotype appeared a few times. The J gene is TRBJ2-1, the V gene TRBV4-1; perhaps TRBD1 as D (7 bases). V was shortened by 1 base and J by 10 bases, with 26 bases between the two germline ends. The CDR3 is 18 amino acids. The germline V gene has CDR1 MGHRA and CDR2 YSYEKL. CDR3 coding DNA: TGCGCCAGCAGCCAAGTGGTAGTACAACTAGCAGGGGGAGAAGAGCAGTTCTTC. Its translation is CASSQVVVQLAGGEEQFF.

This clonotype was counted at least ten times. The chain couples TRBV27 to TRBJ1-5; D unclear. Germline CDR1 and CDR2: MNHEY and SMNVEV (reference sequence). The CDR3 runs to 14 residues. V shed 0 bases and J shed 3 bases, with 6 bases lying between them. The CDR3 protein is CASSLSGYNQPQHF. Written as DNA, the CDR3 is TGTGCCAGCAGTTTATCGGGATACAATCAGCCCCAGCATTTT.

This clonotype showed up just a few times. The V and J genes are TRBV6-2 or TRBV6-3 and TRBJ2-7; D is uncertain. The CDR3 runs to 12 residues. The germline V gene encodes CDR1 MNHEY and CDR2 SVGEGT. The V end lost 6 bases, the J end lost 3 bases, and 9 bases lay between the germline ends. The CDR3 protein is CASRSSLYEQYF. In DNA, the CDR3 is TGTGCCAGCAGGAGCTCCCTCTACGAGCAGTACTTC.

This clonotype was seen once. A much larger clone lies one base from this, so it may be a read error. The chain combines TRBV7-9 with TRBJ2-2; D is possibly TRBD1 (6 bases). This CDR3 region has 15 residues. Trimming took 5 bases from V and 0 from J, leaving 10 bases between them. CDR1 and CDR2 (germline): SEHNR, FQNEAQ (reference sequence). CDR3 bases: TGTGCCAGCAGCGAATGGGGGCCGAACACCGGGGAGCTGTTTTTT. Translating it yields CASSEWGPNTGELFF.

The chain links TRBV11-1 to TRBJ2-7; perhaps TRBD2 as D (5 bases). The CDR3 runs 16 residues. Germline lookup yields CDR1 SGHAT and CDR2 FQDESV (reference sequence). Deletions cut 1 base from V and 4 bases from J, with 17 bases between. In DNA, the CDR3 is TGTGCCAGCAGCTTAGGCGGCGGGCGGGCGAGGTACGAGCAGTACTTC. Protein product: CASSLGGGRARYEQYF.

Only a few counts were recorded for this clonotype. The chain combines TRBV6-2 or TRBV6-3 with TRBJ2-7; D may be TRBD1 or TRBD2 (6 bases each). Germline assignment: CDR1 MNHEY and CDR2 SVGEGT. The V gene lost 2 bases and the J gene lost 0 bases, with 14 bases spanning the gap. This CDR3 spans 16 amino acids. CDR3 region: CASSYRRAGVSYEQYV. The DNA of the CDR3 is TGTGCCAGCAGTTACCGGAGGGCAGGGGTCTCCTACGAGCAGTACGTC.

In this sample, this clonotype turned up many times. The V call is TRBV7-2, the J call TRBJ2-3, with TRBD2 identical over 8 bases. V lost 3 bases, J lost 3 bases, and 8 bases stayed unmatched. CDR1 and CDR2 from the germline V gene are SGHTA and FQGNSA. The CDR3 contains 16 residues. The CDR3 protein is CASSLRAGGGTDTQYF. CDR3 sequence (DNA): TGTGCCAGCAGCTTGAGGGCGGGAGGAGGAACAGATACGCAGTATTTT.

The genes are TRBV7-9 and TRBJ1-1; the D is unclear. CDR1 is SEHNR, CDR2 FQNEAQ, per germline (reference sequence). Trimming took 6 bases from V and 12 from J, leaving 17 bases between them. The CDR3 is made up of 12 amino acids. As DNA, the CDR3 is TGTGCCAGCAGACCCAACGGGGAGTGGACTTTCTTT. It yields the protein CASRPNGEWTFF.

This clonotype was detected many times. The CDR3 is CASSLQGANTEAFF. Here the CDR3 DNA reads TGTGCCAGCAGCTTACAGGGGGCGAACACTGAAGCTTTCTTT. This chain joins TRBV7-3 and TRBJ1-1; 8 bases are a match to TRBD1. Germline loops: CDR1 SGHTA, CDR2 FQGTGA. V gave up 2 bases and J gave up 1 base; unmatched junction bases: 0. The length of the CDR3 is 14 residues.

The chain couples TRBV2 to TRBJ2-7, with TRBD2 identical over 7 bases. The CDR3 contains 16 residues. V dropped 6 bases and J dropped 0; count of bases not matched to a gene: 11. Germline V CDR1 and CDR2: SNHLY, FYNNEI. CDR3 loop: CASSDPGTTNSYEQYF. In DNA form, the CDR3 reads TGTGCCAGCAGCGATCCCGGGACTACAAACTCCTACGAGCAGTACTTC.

This clonotype occurred many times. This chain joins TRBV7-2 and TRBJ2-5; weak D call: TRBD1 (6 bases). With 2 bases removed from V and 7 bases from J, the gap between germline ends came to 17 bases. The CDR3 is made up of 15 amino acids. Germline V gene lookup returns CDR1 SGHTA and CDR2 FQGNSA. CDR3 residues: CASSLTGTLGGTQYF. CDR3 DNA sequence: TGTGCCAGCAGCTTAACAGGGACACTAGGGGGGACCCAGTACTTC.

The V gene is TRBV6-2 or TRBV6-3, the J gene TRBJ2-7; D might be TRBD1 (6 bases). The CDR3 is made up of 16 amino acids. Germline CDR1 is MNHEY and CDR2 is SVGEGT. With 1 base removed from V and 0 bases from J, the gap between germline ends came to 13 bases. CDR3 sequence reads: CASSYWWDKSSYEQYF. CDR3 nucleotide sequence: TGTGCCAGCAGTTACTGGTGGGACAAATCCTCCTACGAGCAGTACTTC.

This clonotype was observed a few times. The chain has TRBV6-1 and TRBJ1-1; the D is unclear. This CDR3 is 12 amino acids long. The V and J ends lost 3 bases and 0 bases respectively, with 2 bases between them. Per the germline V gene, CDR1 is MNHNS and CDR2 is SASEGT. The CDR3 here is CASSDMNTEAFF. DNA of the CDR3: TGTGCCAGCAGTGACATGAACACTGAAGCTTTCTTT.

CDR3 sequence (DNA): TGTGCCAGCAACATAAGCTCCTACGAGCAGTACTTC. Its translation: CASNISSYEQYF. V is TRBV7-9 and J is TRBJ2-7; D is ambiguous. Between the trimmed V and J ends, which lost 7 bases and 0 bases, there was a span of 7 bases. Per the germline V gene, CDR1 is SEHNR and CDR2 is FQNEAQ (reference sequence). CDR3 size: 12 residues.

The rearrangement links TRBV12-3 or TRBV12-4 to TRBJ1-1; the D is unclear. The CDR3 is 14 residues long. V dropped 2 bases and J dropped 1 base, with 8 bases sitting between them. CDR3: CASSLRRSNTEAFF. CDR3 sequence (DNA): TGTGCCAGCAGTTTACGACGGTCGAACACTGAAGCTTTCTTT.

The gene calls are TRBV4-2 and TRBJ2-2; TRBD2 matches at 15 bases. Germline CDR1 reads LGHNA; CDR2 reads YNFKEQ. This CDR3 comprises 17 residues. The V segment lost 4 bases and the J segment 7 bases; nucleotides outside the gene matches: 7. The CDR3 region is CASSLGLAGGPNGELFF. The CDR3 region has the DNA TGTGCCAGCAGCCTTGGACTAGCGGGAGGGCCGAACGGGGAGCTGTTTTTT.

At least ten counts were recorded for this clonotype. The genes are TRBV27 and TRBJ2-2; D is undetermined. Deletions cut 4 bases from V and 1 base from J, with 10 bases between. This CDR3 is 15 amino acids long. The germline V gene encodes CDR1 MNHEY and CDR2 SMNVEV (reference sequence). The DNA of the CDR3 is TGTGCCAGCAGTTCCCACGATCGGAACACCGGGGAGCTGTTTTTT. Translating it yields CASSSHDRNTGELFF.

The V call is TRBV7-6, the J call TRBJ2-1; TRBD2 aligns across 9 bases. The germline V gene encodes CDR1 SGHVS and CDR2 FNYEAQ. V gave up 0 bases and J gave up 4 bases; unmatched junction bases: 7. The CDR3 totals 17 residues. The DNA for the CDR3 is TGTGCCAGCAGCTTAGCTATGGGGCTAGCGGGATACAATGAGCAGTTCTTC. This translates into CASSLAMGLAGYNEQFF.

The sample holds many counts of this clonotype. Written as DNA, the CDR3 is TGTGCCAGCAGTTACACCCGGACAGGTTACGGGAATAGCGGCTACACCTTC. Amino acid sequence: CASSYTRTGYGNSGYTF. V is TRBV6-5 and J is TRBJ1-2, with 7 bases matching TRBD1. J lost 8 bases, V lost 2 bases, and 17 bases had no gene match. CDR1 is MNHEY, CDR2 SVGAGI, per germline. This CDR3 has 17 amino acids.